These 20 T cell receptor beta chains came from one sample sequenced in a study of regulatory T cells in long-lasting Graves disease. Sequencing libraries for TCR beta were prepared with iRepertoire HTBI primers and Arm-PCR of CDR3 regions. TCRdb itself ran the multiplex PCR reads through MiXCR, one entry per CDR3 protein. The sample has hundreds of thousands of distinct CDR3 sequences, around 16% seen once; the top ten hold roughly 25%. This sample's time point: newly diagnosed GD, antithyroid drugs for less than 3 months. Construction of the TCR library relied on RNA isolated from PBMCs. These data are also associated with another study on T cells in Graves' hyperthyroidism and ophthalmopathy.

The source material was peripheral blood mononuclear cells (PBMCs), sampled at new diagnosis, from a patient treated with antithyroid drugs. Every receptor here comes from a woman between 40 and 65 years old with Graves disease.

This clonotype was seen at least ten times. V gene TRBV12-3 or TRBV12-4 combines with J gene TRBJ2-1; a possible D gene is TRBD1 (6 bases). The CDR3 is made up of 14 amino acids. V was shortened by 6 bases and J by 5 bases, with 14 bases between the two germline ends. The CDR3 DNA sequence: TGTGCCAGCAGCCATCCACAGGGTAACAATGAGCAGTTCTTC. Translation: CASSHPQGNNEQFF.

This clonotype has more than one count but fewer than ten. The chain uses TRBV18 and TRBJ2-3; perhaps TRBD1 as D (6 bases). V was clipped by 5 bases and J by 2 bases, with 8 bases between them. Germline CDR1 KGHSH, CDR2 LQKENI. The CDR3 contains 13 residues. CDR3 protein: CASSSGATDTQYF. The CDR3 region has the DNA TGTGCCAGCTCATCAGGGGCCACAGATACGCAGTATTTT.

This clonotype was seen a handful of times. The J gene is TRBJ1-2, the V gene TRBV5-1; D possibly corresponds to TRBD1 (6 bases). Germline V gives CDR1 SGHRS, CDR2 YFSETQ. Deletions cut 4 bases from V and 2 bases from J, with 12 bases between. The CDR3 consists of 14 residues. The CDR3 reads CASSRVGQNYGYTF. The CDR3 DNA sequence: TGCGCCAGCAGCCGTGTCGGACAGAACTATGGCTACACCTTC.

This clonotype was counted ten times or more. The chain couples TRBV11-2 to TRBJ2-5; D may correspond to TRBD1 or TRBD2 (5 bases each). V was trimmed by 2 bases and J by 3 bases, leaving 16 bases between them. Germline CDR1 is SGHAT and CDR2 is FQNNGV. CDR3 length equals 16 residues. DNA for the CDR3: TGTGCCAGCAGCTTACGACGAGGGGCCCCCGAAGAGACCCAGTACTTC. Residues: CASSLRRGAPEETQYF.

This clonotype was seen repeatedly, ten times or more. The genes are TRBV20-1 and TRBJ2-1, with D possibly being TRBD1 or TRBD2 (5 bases each). This CDR3 spans 13 amino acids. The V end lost 6 bases, the J end lost 7 bases, and 16 bases lay between the germline ends. CDR1 DFQATT and CDR2 SNEGSKA come from the germline V gene (reference sequence). In DNA, the CDR3 is TGCAGTGCCGGAGGTGTGGGGGTTAATGAGCAGTTCTTC. Translating gives CSAGGVGVNEQFF.

This clonotype was found a few times. The rearrangement uses TRBV3-1 and TRBJ2-5; TRBD2 agrees at 10 bases. V was pared by 4 bases and J by 5 bases, with 7 bases of the junction left unmatched. The CDR3 sequence is 15 residues long. CDR1 is LGHDT, CDR2 YNNKEL, per germline (reference sequence). The CDR3 region has the DNA TGTGCCAGCAGCCCGAGAGCGGGGGGGCCGGAGACCCAGTACTTC. As protein: CASSPRAGGPETQYF.

This clonotype was seen at least ten times. J is TRBJ1-1 and V is TRBV15; D possibly corresponds to TRBD1 (6 bases). This CDR3 region has 16 residues. Per the germline V gene, CDR1 is LNHNV and CDR2 is YYDKDF (reference sequence). Trimming took off 4 bases at V and 1 base at J, with 16 bases between the two ends. CDR3 sequence: CATSIGQPGANTEAFF. CDR3 bases: TGTGCCACCAGCATCGGACAGCCGGGGGCGAACACTGAAGCTTTCTTT.

This clonotype came up a few times. V is TRBV7-9 and J is TRBJ1-2; no clear D. Trimming took off 2 bases at V and 5 bases at J, with 12 bases between the two ends. Per the germline V gene, CDR1 is SEHNR and CDR2 is FQNEAQ (reference sequence). The CDR3 consists of 14 residues. CDR3 sequence: CASSLSQGEYGYTF. The CDR3 DNA sequence: TGTGCCAGCAGCTTAAGCCAAGGAGAGTATGGCTACACCTTC. The full variable domain, with the rest looked up from reference TRBV7-9 and TRBJ1-2, is DTGVSQNPRHKITKRGQNVTFRCDPISEHNRLYWYRQTLGQGPEFLTYFQNEAQLEKSRLLSDRFSAERPKGSFSTLEIQRTEQGDSAMYLCASSLSQGEYGYTFGSGTRLTVV.

This clonotype was detected many times. The chain's CDR3 is CANSVRTSGGYGQETQYF. The CDR3 nucleotides read TGTGCCAACTCCGTGAGGACTAGCGGGGGGTACGGCCAAGAGACCCAGTACTTC. The chain is built from TRBV12-3 or TRBV12-4 and TRBJ2-5; 14 positions agree with TRBD2. V shed 10 bases and J 1 base; nucleotides not matched to a gene: 14. This CDR3 contains 18 residues.

In this sample, this clonotype turned up many times. The rearrangement uses TRBV30 and TRBJ2-3; D call uncertain. Germline V CDR1 and CDR2: GTSNPN, SVGIG (reference sequence). This CDR3 has 16 amino acids. V lost 0 bases, J lost 0 bases, and 13 bases lay in between. Written as DNA, the CDR3 is TGTGCCTGGAGTGTACGGTGGATTTCTAGCACAGATACGCAGTATTTT. Amino acid sequence: CAWSVRWISSTDTQYF.

This clonotype showed up just a few times. The chain joins TRBV6-1 to TRBJ2-4; D is unclear. V was cut by 7 bases and J by 2 bases, with 9 bases left in between. Germline CDR1 reads MNHNS; CDR2 reads SASEGT. The CDR3 has 13 amino acids. DNA of the CDR3: TGTGCCAGCAACGCGGTTACCAAAAACATTCAGTACTTC. It is translated as CASNAVTKNIQYF.

This clonotype was seen just once. Possible read error: a much larger clone is one base away. The chain has TRBV30 and TRBJ2-2; D not resolved. Trimming cost V 0 bases and J 4 bases, with 9 bases left between them. The CDR3 is 14 residues long. The V gene's germline CDR1 is GTSNPN and CDR2 SVGIG (reference sequence). For the CDR3, the DNA is TGTGCCTGGAGTGTTTGGCAGTTCACCGGGGAGCTGTTTTTT. It yields the protein CAWSVWQFTGELFF.

This clonotype turned up a few times. The gene calls are TRBV2 and TRBJ2-7; the match to TRBD1 covers 8 bases. This CDR3 has 14 residues. V lost 8 bases, J lost 4 bases, and 10 bases stayed unmatched. CDR1 is SNHLY and CDR2 is FYNNEI in the germline V gene. CDR3 nucleotides: TGTGCCAGCGAAGAGTGGGACAGGTCTTACGAGCAGTACTTC. Encoded protein: CASEEWDRSYEQYF.

The table lists this clonotype with a few counts. The rearrangement joins TRBV6-1 to TRBJ2-5; no firm D call. Germline V gene sequence: CDR1 MNHNS, CDR2 SASEGT. V was pared by 6 bases and J by 5 bases, with 19 bases between. The CDR3 consists of 15 residues. CDR3 sequence: CASSLAVGSSETQYF. The CDR3, as DNA: TGTGCCAGCAGCTTAGCAGTAGGCTCATCTGAGACCCAGTACTTC.

The table lists this clonotype with many counts. V gene TRBV12-3 or TRBV12-4 combines with J gene TRBJ1-6, with D tentatively TRBD1 (6 bases). This CDR3 comprises 16 residues. Trimming cost V 6 bases and J 6 bases, with 18 bases left between them. CDR3 protein: CASSARGHPTNSPLHF. CDR3 bases: TGTGCCAGCAGCGCGAGGGGACATCCGACTAATTCACCCCTCCACTTT.

This clonotype was picked up many times. The V gene is TRBV3-1, the J gene TRBJ1-6; D is ambiguous. The CDR3 loop spans 16 amino acids. V shed 4 bases and J shed 3 bases, with 13 bases lying between them. Germline loops: CDR1 LGHDT, CDR2 YNNKEL (reference sequence). CDR3 sequence reads: CASSLGVQIYNSPLHF. The CDR3, as DNA: TGTGCCAGCAGCCTCGGGGTACAGATCTATAATTCACCCCTCCACTTT.

There are many counts of this clonotype. The chain joins TRBV7-9 to TRBJ1-1; D gene uncertain. Germline V gives CDR1 SEHNR, CDR2 FQNEAQ (reference sequence). Trimming took off 1 base at V and 3 bases at J, with 9 bases between the two ends. The CDR3 extends over 14 amino acids. The CDR3 here is CASSLGGIYTEAFF. The CDR3 bases are TGTGCCAGCAGCTTAGGAGGCATATACACTGAAGCTTTCTTT.

This clonotype was seen a few times. The chain has TRBV20-1 and TRBJ1-6, with 7 bases matching TRBD1. The CDR3 is 14 amino acids. J lost 8 bases, V lost 5 bases, and 9 bases had no gene match. Germline V gives CDR1 DFQATT, CDR2 SNEGSKA (reference sequence). CDR3 sequence reads: CSAPQGTEYSPLHF. CDR3 coding DNA: TGCAGTGCTCCTCAAGGGACAGAGTATTCACCCCTCCACTTT.

The sample holds many counts of this clonotype. The rearrangement uses TRBV7-8 and TRBJ2-3; 8 nucleotides line up with TRBD1. The germline gives CDR1 SGHVS, CDR2 FQNEAQ. The CDR3 totals 15 residues. J lost 4 bases, V lost 10 bases, and 13 bases had no gene match. CDR3 in amino acids: CATTDRGLGADTQYF. The CDR3 DNA follows: TGTGCCACCACAGACAGGGGTCTTGGGGCAGATACGCAGTATTTT.

This clonotype occurred a few times. The chain employs TRBV19 and TRBJ2-1; 8 positions match TRBD2. J was trimmed by 3 bases and V by 8 bases; bases with no gene match: 6. The CDR3 is 14 residues long. The V gene's germline CDR1 is LNHDA and CDR2 SQIVND (reference sequence). The CDR3 region has the DNA TGTGCCAGTCGCGGGGGGCTTAACTACAATGAGCAGTTCTTC. Translating gives CASRGGLNYNEQFF.